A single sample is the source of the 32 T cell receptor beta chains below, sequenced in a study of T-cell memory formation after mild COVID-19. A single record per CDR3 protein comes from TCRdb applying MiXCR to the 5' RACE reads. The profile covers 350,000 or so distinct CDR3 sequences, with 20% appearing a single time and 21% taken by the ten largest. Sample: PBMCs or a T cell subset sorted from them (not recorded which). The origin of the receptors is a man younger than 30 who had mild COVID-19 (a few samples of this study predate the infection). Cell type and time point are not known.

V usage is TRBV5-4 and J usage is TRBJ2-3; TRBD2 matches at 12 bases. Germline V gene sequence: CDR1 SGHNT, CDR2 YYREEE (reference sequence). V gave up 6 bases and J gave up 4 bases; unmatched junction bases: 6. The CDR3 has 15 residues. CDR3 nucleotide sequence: TGTGCCAGCACCTACCCTAGCGGGGGGGCAGATACGCAGTATTTT. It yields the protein CASTYPSGGADTQYF.

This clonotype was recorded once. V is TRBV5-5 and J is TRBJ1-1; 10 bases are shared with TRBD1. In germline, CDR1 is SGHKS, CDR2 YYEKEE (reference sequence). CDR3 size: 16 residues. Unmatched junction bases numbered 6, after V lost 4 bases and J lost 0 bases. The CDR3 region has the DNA TGTGCCAGCAGCCCCAGACAGGGGGCTATGAACACTGAAGCTTTCTTT. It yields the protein CASSPRQGAMNTEAFF.

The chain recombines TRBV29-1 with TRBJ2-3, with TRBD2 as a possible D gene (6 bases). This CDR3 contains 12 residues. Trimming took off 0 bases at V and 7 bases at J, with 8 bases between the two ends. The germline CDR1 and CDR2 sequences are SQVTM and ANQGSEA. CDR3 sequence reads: CSVEDRGNTQYF. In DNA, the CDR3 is TGCAGCGTTGAAGATCGGGGGAATACGCAGTATTTT.

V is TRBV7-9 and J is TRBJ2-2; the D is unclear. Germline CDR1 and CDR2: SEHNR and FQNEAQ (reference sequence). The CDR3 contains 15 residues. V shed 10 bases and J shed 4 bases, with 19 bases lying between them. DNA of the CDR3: TGTGCCATAGGAGTTCGTCAGACGTCCACCGGGGAGCTGTTTTTT. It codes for CAIGVRQTSTGELFF.

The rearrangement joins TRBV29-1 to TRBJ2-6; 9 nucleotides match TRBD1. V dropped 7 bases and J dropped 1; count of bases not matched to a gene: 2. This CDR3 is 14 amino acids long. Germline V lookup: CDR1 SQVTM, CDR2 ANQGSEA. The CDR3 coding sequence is TGCAGCGCAGGGACAGGGTCTGGGGCCAACGTCCTGACTTTC. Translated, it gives CSAGTGSGANVLTF.

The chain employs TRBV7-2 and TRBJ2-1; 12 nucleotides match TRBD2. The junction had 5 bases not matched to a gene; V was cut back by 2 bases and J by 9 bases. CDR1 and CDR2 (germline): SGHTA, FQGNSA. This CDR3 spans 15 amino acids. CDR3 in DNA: TGTGCCAGCAGCTTAAGACTAGCGGGGGTCGGTGAGCAGTTCTTC. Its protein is CASSLRLAGVGEQFF. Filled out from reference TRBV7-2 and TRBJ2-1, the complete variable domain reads GAGVSQSPSNKVTEKGKDVELRCDPISGHTALYWYRQSLGQGLEFLIYFQGNSAPDKSGLPSDRFSAERTGGSVSTLTIQRTQQEDSAVYLCASSLRLAGVGEQFFGPGTRLTVL.

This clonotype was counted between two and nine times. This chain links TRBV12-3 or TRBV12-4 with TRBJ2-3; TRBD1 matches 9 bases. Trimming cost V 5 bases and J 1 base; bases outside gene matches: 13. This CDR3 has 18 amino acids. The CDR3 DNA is TGTGCCAGCAGTCGGCCTACAGGGGGCAGGCGGGGCACAGATACGCAGTATTTT. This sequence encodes CASSRPTGGRRGTDTQYF.

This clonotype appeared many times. CDR3 coding DNA: TGCAGTGCGCCAGTAGCGGGGGATCGTGACAATGAGCAGTTCTTC. It yields the protein CSAPVAGDRDNEQFF. J is TRBJ2-1 and V is TRBV20-1; TRBD2 matches 9 bases. V shed 6 bases and J 5 bases; nucleotides not matched to a gene: 11. CDR3 size: 15 residues. Germline-derived CDR1 and CDR2 are DFQATT and SNEGSKA (reference sequence).

The CDR3 is CASSQEIPGQGAYEQYF. DNA for the CDR3: TGCGCCAGCAGCCAAGAAATTCCCGGACAGGGGGCCTACGAGCAGTACTTC. This rearrangement joins TRBV4-3 to TRBJ2-7; TRBD1 matches 10 bases. V lost 0 bases to trimming and J lost 2 bases; unmatched junction nucleotides: 7. Germline assignment: CDR1 LGHNA and CDR2 YSLEER. The CDR3 is made up of 17 amino acids.

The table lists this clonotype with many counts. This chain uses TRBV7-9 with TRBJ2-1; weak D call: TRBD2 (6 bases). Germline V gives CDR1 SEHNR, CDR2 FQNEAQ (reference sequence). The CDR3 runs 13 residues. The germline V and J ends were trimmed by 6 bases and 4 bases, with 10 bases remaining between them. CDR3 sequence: CASSPEGYNEQFF. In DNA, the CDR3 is TGTGCCAGCAGTCCGGAGGGGTACAATGAGCAGTTCTTC.

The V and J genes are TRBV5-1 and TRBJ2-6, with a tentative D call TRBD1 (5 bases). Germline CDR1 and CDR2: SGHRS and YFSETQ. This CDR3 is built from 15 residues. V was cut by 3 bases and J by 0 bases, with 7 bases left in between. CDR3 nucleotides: TGCGCCAGCAGCTATACAGGCTCTGGGGCCAACGTCCTGACTTTC. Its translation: CASSYTGSGANVLTF.

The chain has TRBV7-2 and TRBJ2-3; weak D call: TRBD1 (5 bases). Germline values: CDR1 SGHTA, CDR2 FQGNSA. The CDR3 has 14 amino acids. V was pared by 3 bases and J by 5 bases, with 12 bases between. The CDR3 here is CASSFRDTGDTQYF. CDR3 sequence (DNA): TGTGCCAGCAGCTTTAGGGATACAGGAGATACGCAGTATTTT.

This CDR3 is CATSDITDTQYF. The DNA of the CDR3 is TGTGCCACCAGTGATATCACAGATACGCAGTATTTT. The V and J genes are TRBV24-1 and TRBJ2-3; D gene unclear. The CDR3 sequence is 12 residues long. Germline V gene sequence: CDR1 KGHDR, CDR2 SFDVKD. V was pared by 3 bases and J by 2 bases, with 2 bases between.

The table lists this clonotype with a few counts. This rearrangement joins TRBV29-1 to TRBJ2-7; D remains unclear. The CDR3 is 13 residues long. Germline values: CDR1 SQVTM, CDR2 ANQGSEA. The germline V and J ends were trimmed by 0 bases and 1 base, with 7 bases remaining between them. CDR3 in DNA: TGCAGCGTTGAAGATCTTGAGTCCTACGAGCAGTACGTC. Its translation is CSVEDLESYEQYV.

The DNA for the CDR3 is TGCGCCAGCAGTGAGGTGATCCGGGGGCCTCATGGCTACACCTTC. This sequence encodes CASSEVIRGPHGYTF. This chain uses TRBV10-2 with TRBJ1-2; D is possibly TRBD1 (6 bases). Germline V gene sequence: CDR1 WSHSY, CDR2 SAAADI. The CDR3 spans 15 residues. Trimming took off 2 bases at V and 6 bases at J, with 16 bases between the two ends.

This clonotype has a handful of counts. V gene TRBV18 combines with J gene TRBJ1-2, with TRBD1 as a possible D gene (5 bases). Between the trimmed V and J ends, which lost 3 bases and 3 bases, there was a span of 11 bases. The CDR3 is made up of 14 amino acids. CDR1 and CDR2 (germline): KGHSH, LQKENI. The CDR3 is CASSPDQGYYGYTF. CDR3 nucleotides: TGTGCCAGCTCACCCGACCAGGGTTACTATGGCTACACCTTC.

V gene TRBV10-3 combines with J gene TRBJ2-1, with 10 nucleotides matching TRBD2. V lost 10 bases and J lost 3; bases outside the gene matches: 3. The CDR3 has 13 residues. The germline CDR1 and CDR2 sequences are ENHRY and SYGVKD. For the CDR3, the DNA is TGTGCCACCGGGACTAGCGACTACAATGAGCAGTTCTTC. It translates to CATGTSDYNEQFF.

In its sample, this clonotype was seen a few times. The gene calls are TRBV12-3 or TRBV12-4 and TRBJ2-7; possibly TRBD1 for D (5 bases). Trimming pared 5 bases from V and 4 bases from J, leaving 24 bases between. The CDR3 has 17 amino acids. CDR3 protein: CASSAPPPWGTAYEQYF. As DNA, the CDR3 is TGTGCCAGCAGTGCACCACCCCCCTGGGGCACGGCTTACGAGCAGTACTTC.

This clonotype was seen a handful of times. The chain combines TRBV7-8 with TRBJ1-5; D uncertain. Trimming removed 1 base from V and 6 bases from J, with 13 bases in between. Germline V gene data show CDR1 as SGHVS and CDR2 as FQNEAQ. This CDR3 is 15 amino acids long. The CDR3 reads CASSLVRKGGQPQHF. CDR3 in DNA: TGTGCCAGCAGCTTAGTTCGTAAAGGAGGTCAGCCCCAGCATTTT.

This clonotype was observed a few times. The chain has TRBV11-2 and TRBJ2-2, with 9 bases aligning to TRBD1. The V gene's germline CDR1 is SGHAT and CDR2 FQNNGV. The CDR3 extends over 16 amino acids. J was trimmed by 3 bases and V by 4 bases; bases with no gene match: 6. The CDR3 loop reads CASSSLQGADTGELFF. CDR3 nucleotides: TGTGCCAGCAGCTCATTACAGGGGGCTGACACCGGGGAGCTGTTTTTT.

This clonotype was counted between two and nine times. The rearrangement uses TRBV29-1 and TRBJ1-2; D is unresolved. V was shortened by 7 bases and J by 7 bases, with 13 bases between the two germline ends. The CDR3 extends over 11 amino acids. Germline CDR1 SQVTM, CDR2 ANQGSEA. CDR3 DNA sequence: TGCAGCGCGGGCGTCGCGGGTGGCTACACCTTC. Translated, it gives CSAGVAGGYTF.

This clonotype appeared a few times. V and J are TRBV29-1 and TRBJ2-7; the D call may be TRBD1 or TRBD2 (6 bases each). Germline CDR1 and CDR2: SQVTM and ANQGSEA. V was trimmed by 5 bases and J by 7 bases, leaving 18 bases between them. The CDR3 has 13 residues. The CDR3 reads CSVFRGGLGEQYV. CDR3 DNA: TGCAGCGTTTTCAGGGGAGGATTGGGTGAGCAGTACGTC.

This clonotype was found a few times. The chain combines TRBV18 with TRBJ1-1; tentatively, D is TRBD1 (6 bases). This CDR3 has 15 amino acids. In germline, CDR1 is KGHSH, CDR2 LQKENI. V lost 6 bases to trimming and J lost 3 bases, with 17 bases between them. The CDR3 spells CASSDSRRGDTEAFF. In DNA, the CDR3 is TGTGCCAGCTCGGACAGTCGCCGAGGGGACACTGAAGCTTTCTTT.

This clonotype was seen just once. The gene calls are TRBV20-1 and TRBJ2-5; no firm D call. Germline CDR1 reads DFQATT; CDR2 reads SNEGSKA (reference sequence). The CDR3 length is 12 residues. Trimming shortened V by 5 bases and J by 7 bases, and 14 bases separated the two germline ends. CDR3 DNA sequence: TGCAGTGCTCCCACACAGTTTGGGACCCAGTACTTC. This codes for CSAPTQFGTQYF.

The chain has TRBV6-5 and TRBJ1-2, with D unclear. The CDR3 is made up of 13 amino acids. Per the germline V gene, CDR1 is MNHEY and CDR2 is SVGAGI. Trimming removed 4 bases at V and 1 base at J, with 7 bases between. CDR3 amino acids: CASSLTINYGYTF. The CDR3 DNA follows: TGTGCCAGCAGTTTGACGATTAACTATGGCTACACCTTC.

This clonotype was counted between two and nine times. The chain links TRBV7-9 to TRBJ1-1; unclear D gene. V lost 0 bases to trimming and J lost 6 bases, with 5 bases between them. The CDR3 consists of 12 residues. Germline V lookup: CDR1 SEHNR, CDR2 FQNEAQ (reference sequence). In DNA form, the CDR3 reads TGTGCCAGCAGCTTAGCGGAAGCTGAAGCTTTCTTT. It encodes CASSLAEAEAFF.

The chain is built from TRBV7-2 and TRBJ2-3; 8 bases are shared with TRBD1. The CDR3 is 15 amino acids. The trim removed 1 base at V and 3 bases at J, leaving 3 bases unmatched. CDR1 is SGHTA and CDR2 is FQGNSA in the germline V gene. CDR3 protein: CASSLGGDRTDTQYF. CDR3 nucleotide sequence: TGTGCCAGCAGCTTAGGGGGGGACAGGACAGATACGCAGTATTTT.

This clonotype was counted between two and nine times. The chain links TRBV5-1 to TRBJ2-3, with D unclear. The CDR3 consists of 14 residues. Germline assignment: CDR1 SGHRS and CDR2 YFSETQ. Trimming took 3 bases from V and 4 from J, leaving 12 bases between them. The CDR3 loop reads CASSSGPYADTQYF. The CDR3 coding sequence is TGCGCCAGCAGCTCCGGCCCCTACGCAGATACGCAGTATTTT.

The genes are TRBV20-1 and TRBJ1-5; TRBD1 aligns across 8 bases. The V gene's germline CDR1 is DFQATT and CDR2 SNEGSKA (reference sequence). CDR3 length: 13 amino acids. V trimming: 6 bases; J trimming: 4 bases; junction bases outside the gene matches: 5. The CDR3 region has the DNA TGCAGTGCCATAGGGACAGGTAATCAGCCCCAGCATTTT. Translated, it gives CSAIGTGNQPQHF.

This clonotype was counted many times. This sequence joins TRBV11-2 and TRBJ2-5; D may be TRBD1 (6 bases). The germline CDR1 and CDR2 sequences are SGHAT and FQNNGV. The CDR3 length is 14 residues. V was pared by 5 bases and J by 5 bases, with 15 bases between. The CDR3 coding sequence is TGTGCCAGCAGCCTACGAAGTCAGGGGGAGACCCAGTACTTC. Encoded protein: CASSLRSQGETQYF.

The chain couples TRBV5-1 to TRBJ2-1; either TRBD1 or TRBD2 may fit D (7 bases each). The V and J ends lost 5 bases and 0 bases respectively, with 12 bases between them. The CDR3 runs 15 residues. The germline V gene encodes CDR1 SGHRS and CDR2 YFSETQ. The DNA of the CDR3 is TGCGCCAGCAGTCCAGGGGGGGACTCCTACAATGAGCAGTTCTTC. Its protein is CASSPGGDSYNEQFF.

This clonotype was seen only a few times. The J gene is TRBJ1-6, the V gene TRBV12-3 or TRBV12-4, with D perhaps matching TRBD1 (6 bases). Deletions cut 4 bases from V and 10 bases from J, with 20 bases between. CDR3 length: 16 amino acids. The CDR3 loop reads CASSSQDPGAESPLHF. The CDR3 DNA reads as TGTGCCAGCAGTTCACAGGACCCGGGGGCGGAATCACCCCTCCACTTT.